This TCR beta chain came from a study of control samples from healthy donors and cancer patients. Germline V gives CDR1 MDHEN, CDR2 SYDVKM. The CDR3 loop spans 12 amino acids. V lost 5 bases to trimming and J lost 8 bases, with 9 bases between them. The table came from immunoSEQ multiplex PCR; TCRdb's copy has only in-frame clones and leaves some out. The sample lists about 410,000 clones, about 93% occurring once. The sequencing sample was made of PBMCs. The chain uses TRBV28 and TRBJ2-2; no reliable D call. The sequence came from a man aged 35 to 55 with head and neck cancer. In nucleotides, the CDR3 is TGTGCCAGCAGTCCTCTTATAGGGGAGCTGTTTTTT. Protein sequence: CASSPLIGELFF.